A selection of T cell receptor beta chains follows, all from one sample in a study of blood T cell repertoires in COVID-19. Repertoires were generated with immunoSEQ multiplex PCR, while TCRdb's copy carries only in-frame clones and drops some. Here the sample spans 130,000 to 150,000 clones, roughly 79% being singletons. Sequencing was done on a sample of peripheral blood. These receptors originate from a human donor with acute or convalescent COVID-19. The donor label of this sample is uncertain. The CDR3 runs from the conserved cysteine through the conserved F or W. A D gene is named only where the DNA matches it firmly. Rows give clone size only sometimes, using once, few, many, or a class for an expanded clone.

clone_size: once
d_call: NA
v_call: TRBV7-9
j_call: TRBJ1-3
cdr3_aa: CASRLSSGNTIYF
cdr3_nt: TGTGCCAGCAGACTTAGCTCTGGAAACACCATATATTTT

clone_size: NA
d_call: NA
v_call: TRBV13
j_call: TRBJ1-2
cdr3_aa: CASSLLRHPNYGYTF
cdr3_nt: TGTGCCAGCAGCTTACTGAGACATCCGAACTATGGCTACACCTTC

clone_size: NA
d_call: TRBD1
v_call: TRBV9
j_call: TRBJ1-2
cdr3_aa: CASGGQVENYGYTF
cdr3_nt: TGTGCCAGCGGCGGACAGGTTGAGAACTATGGCTACACCTTC

clone_size: once
d_call: NA
v_call: TRBV30
j_call: TRBJ1-3
cdr3_aa: CAWDGQTGNTIYF
cdr3_nt: TGTGCCTGGGACGGACAGACTGGAAACACCATATATTTT

clone_size: NA
d_call: TRBD2
v_call: TRBV13
j_call: TRBJ2-3
cdr3_aa: CASSQRGERGITDTQYF
cdr3_nt: TGTGCCAGCAGCCAAAGGGGTGAGCGGGGAATCACAGATACGCAGTATTTT

clone_size: NA
d_call: NA
v_call: TRBV20-1
j_call: TRBJ1-2
cdr3_aa: CSAMGGGGTF
cdr3_nt: TGCAGTGCCATGGGGGGTGGTGGCACCTTC

clone_size: NA
d_call: TRBD1
v_call: TRBV30
j_call: TRBJ1-6
cdr3_aa: CAWADRVNSPLHF
cdr3_nt: TGTGCCTGGGCTGACAGGGTTAATTCACCCCTCCACTTT

clone_size: NA
d_call: NA
v_call: TRBV6-5
j_call: TRBJ2-7
cdr3_aa: CASRVGLEQYF
cdr3_nt: TGTGCCAGCAGGGTGGGGCTCGAGCAGTACTTC

clone_size: NA
d_call: TRBD1
v_call: TRBV19
j_call: TRBJ2-7
cdr3_aa: CASSKTDRGYNEQYF
cdr3_nt: TGTGCCAGTAGTAAGACGGACAGGGGGTATAACGAGCAGTACTTC

clone_size: few
d_call: NA
v_call: TRBV29-1
j_call: TRBJ1-1
cdr3_aa: CSVETLPNTEAFF
cdr3_nt: TGCAGCGTTGAAACACTACCGAACACTGAAGCTTTCTTT

clone_size: once
d_call: TRBD1
v_call: TRBV5-1
j_call: TRBJ1-1
cdr3_aa: CVPLTRLDRDPTEAFF
cdr3_nt: TGCGTTCCACTTACGCGGTTAGACAGGGATCCCACTGAAGCTTTCTTT

clone_size: NA
d_call: NA
v_call: TRBV5-1
j_call: TRBJ1-1
cdr3_aa: CASSLTWNTEAFF
cdr3_nt: TGCGCCAGCAGCTTGACATGGAACACTGAAGCTTTCTTT

clone_size: NA
d_call: NA
v_call: TRBV7-8
j_call: TRBJ1-2
cdr3_aa: CASSLSGGNYGYTF
cdr3_nt: TGTGCCAGCAGCTTATCCGGGGGGAACTATGGCTACACCTTC

clone_size: once
d_call: TRBD1
v_call: TRBV6-5
j_call: TRBJ2-2
cdr3_aa: CASSPRGTGELFF
cdr3_nt: TGTGCCAGCAGCCCCAGGGGGACCGGGGAGCTGTTTTTT

clone_size: NA
d_call: NA
v_call: TRBV6-4
j_call: TRBJ2-5
cdr3_aa: CASRRDSPPETQYF
cdr3_nt: TGTGCCAGCAGACGTGACAGTCCCCCAGAGACCCAGTACTTC

clone_size: NA
d_call: TRBD1
v_call: TRBV2
j_call: TRBJ1-5
cdr3_aa: CASTKGTGEQPQHF
cdr3_nt: TGTGCCAGCACCAAAGGAACAGGGGAACAGCCCCAGCATTTT

clone_size: NA
d_call: TRBD1
v_call: TRBV19
j_call: TRBJ2-4
cdr3_aa: CASSMAGGFPNIQYF
cdr3_nt: TGTGCCAGTAGTATGGCAGGGGGCTTTCCAAACATTCAGTACTTC

clone_size: few
d_call: TRBD1
v_call: TRBV6-5
j_call: TRBJ1-6
cdr3_aa: CASSYVQGVGSPLHF
cdr3_nt: TGTGCCAGCAGTTACGTCCAGGGGGTAGGGTCACCCCTCCACTTT

clone_size: NA
d_call: TRBD1
v_call: TRBV7-8
j_call: TRBJ1-2
cdr3_aa: CASSLSMDRANYGYTF
cdr3_nt: TGTGCCAGCAGCTTATCGATGGACAGGGCGAACTATGGCTACACCTTC

clone_size: NA
d_call: NA
v_call: TRBV29-1
j_call: TRBJ1-2
cdr3_aa: CSVEDPHRVGYGYTF
cdr3_nt: TGCAGCGTTGAAGATCCCCACAGGGTCGGCTATGGCTACACCTTC